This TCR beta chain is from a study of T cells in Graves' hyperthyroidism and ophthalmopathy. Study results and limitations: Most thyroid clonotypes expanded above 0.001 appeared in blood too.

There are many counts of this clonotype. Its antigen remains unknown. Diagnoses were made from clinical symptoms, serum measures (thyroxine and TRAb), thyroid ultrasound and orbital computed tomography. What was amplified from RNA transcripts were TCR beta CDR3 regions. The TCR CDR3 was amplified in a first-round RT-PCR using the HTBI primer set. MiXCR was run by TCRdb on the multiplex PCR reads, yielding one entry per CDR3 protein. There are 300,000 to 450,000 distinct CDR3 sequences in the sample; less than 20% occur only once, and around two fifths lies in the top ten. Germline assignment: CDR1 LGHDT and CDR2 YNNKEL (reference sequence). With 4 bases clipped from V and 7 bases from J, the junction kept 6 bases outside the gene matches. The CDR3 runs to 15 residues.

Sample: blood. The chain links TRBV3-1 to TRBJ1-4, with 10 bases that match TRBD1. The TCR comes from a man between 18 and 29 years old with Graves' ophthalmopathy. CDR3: CASSPLDRGGEKLFF. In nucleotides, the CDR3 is TGTGCCAGCAGCCCGCTGGACAGGGGGGGTGAAAAACTGTTTTTT.